Below, 17 T cell receptor beta chains from the same sample are listed, as sequenced in a study of CDR3 diversity in severe acne. A single record per CDR3 protein comes from TCRdb applying MiXCR to the PCR reads. The sample yields approximately 77,000 distinct CDR3 sequences, 45% to 50% seen once. Sequencing was done on a sample of blood. These receptors were taken from a male donor with severe acne vulgaris.

This chain connects TRBV5-6 to TRBJ2-7, with 12 bases matching TRBD2. Germline V gene lookup returns CDR1 SGHDT and CDR2 YYEEEE. CDR3 size: 15 residues. V dropped 5 bases and J dropped 5; count of bases not matched to a gene: 8. In DNA, the CDR3 is TGTGCCAGCAGTTCCCGACTAGCGGGAGATCACGAGCAGTACTTC. Encoded protein: CASSSRLAGDHEQYF.

The rearrangement links TRBV25-1 to TRBJ1-1; TRBD1 aligns across 12 bases. The CDR3 spans 14 residues. V shed 6 bases and J 7 bases; nucleotides not matched to a gene: 6. The germline CDR1 and CDR2 sequences are MGHDK and SYGVNS. The CDR3 spells CASSLGQGADEAFF. The CDR3 DNA follows: TGTGCCAGCAGCTTGGGACAGGGGGCAGATGAAGCTTTCTTT. The variable domain in full, completed from reference TRBV25-1 and TRBJ1-1, reads EADIYQTPRYLVIGTGKKITLECSQTMGHDKMYWYQQDPGMELHLIHYSYGVNSTEKGDLSSESTVSRIRTEHFPLTLESARPSHTSQYLCASSLGQGADEAFFGQGTRLTVV.

Notes on this clonotype: A much larger clone is a single base away; this may be a read error. This chain links TRBV7-3 with TRBJ2-1; D gene ambiguous. Trimming pared 8 bases from V and 5 bases from J, leaving 16 bases between. This CDR3 has 14 amino acids. Germline CDR1 reads SGHTA; CDR2 reads FQGTGA. This chain's CDR3 is CASGPSFANNEQFF. The CDR3 DNA reads as TGTGCCAGCGGCCCTTCTTTCGCCAACAATGAGCAGTTCTTC. Variable domain in full (rest from reference TRBV7-3 and TRBJ2-1): GAGVSQTPSNKVTEKGKYVELRCDPISGHTALYWYRQSLGQGPEFLIYFQGTGAADDSGLPNDRFFAVRPEGSVSTLKIQRTERGDSAVYLCASGPSFANNEQFFGPGTRLTVL.

This clonotype was seen at least ten times. This chain joins TRBV4-3 and TRBJ2-7; the D gene is possibly TRBD2 (5 bases). This CDR3 spans 14 amino acids. Trimming left V 1 base short and J 7 bases short, with 14 bases between. Per germline, CDR1 LGHNA and CDR2 YSLEER. The CDR3 region has the DNA TGCGCCAGCAGCCAAGGACCGTCGGGGTGGGAGCAGTACTTC. Its translation is CASSQGPSGWEQYF.

On this clonotype: This is likely a read error, given that the CDR3 carries no conserved phenylalanine or tryptophan at its end. The chain combines TRBV20-1 with TRBJ2-7; TRBD1 aligns across 9 bases. The CDR3 covers 15 residues. Germline V gene sequence: CDR1 DFQATT, CDR2 SNEGSKA (reference sequence). The CDR3 DNA sequence: TGCAGAGCTAGAGTAATAGGGGACAGGGCCTACGAGCAGTACCTC. This encodes CRARVIGDRAYEQYL.

This clonotype was recorded a few times. The chain combines TRBV6-1 with TRBJ1-2; the D gene is possibly TRBD1 (6 bases). CDR1 is MNHNS and CDR2 is SASEGT in the germline V gene. CDR3 length: 17 residues. V was cut by 6 bases and J by 9 bases, with 29 bases left in between. The CDR3 spells CASRKEGGTTGERSYTF. In DNA form, the CDR3 reads TGTGCCAGCAGAAAAGAGGGGGGTACGACCGGGGAGAGAAGCTACACCTTC.

The V gene is TRBV14, the J gene TRBJ1-1; weak D call: TRBD1 (6 bases). CDR1 is SGHDN and CDR2 is FVKESK in the germline V gene. Trimming left V 5 bases short and J 1 base short, with 14 bases between. This CDR3 comprises 15 residues. CDR3 nucleotides: TGTGCCAGCAGCTCAGATGGACAGCGGAACACTGAAGCTTTCTTT. It is translated as CASSSDGQRNTEAFF.

This clonotype was recorded once. The DNA is left out, because the CDR3 cannot be placed on it with certainty; the CDR3 is given as TCRdb lists it. The J gene is TRBJ1-2, the V gene TRBV5-5; the DNA was not used to check the table's D call, TRBD1. The germline gives CDR1 SGHKS, CDR2 YYEKEE (reference sequence). The CDR3 numbers 16 amino acids, ends counted. The CDR3 protein is CTSSSEVTGGTYSCTF.

The chain employs TRBV6-4 and TRBJ2-7; a weak D match, TRBD1 (6 bases). This CDR3 has 13 amino acids. Germline-derived CDR1 and CDR2 are MRHNA and SNTAGT. The ends were cut back, 5 bases at V and 5 bases at J, with 13 bases in the middle. The CDR3 protein is CASSPTGTDEQYF. In nucleotides, the CDR3 is TGTGCCAGCAGTCCGACAGGTACCGACGAGCAGTACTTC.

Concerning this clonotype: A much larger clone differs from this one at a single base, so this may be a read error. V is TRBV7-2 and J is TRBJ1-1; maybe TRBD1 (6 bases). The germline gives CDR1 SGHTA, CDR2 FQGNSA. Trimming shortened V by 5 bases and J by 3 bases, and 10 bases separated the two germline ends. CDR3 length equals 13 residues. CDR3 sequence (DNA): TGTGCCAGCAGCCGACAGGTGTACACTGAAGCTTTCTTT. Its translation is CASSRQVYTEAFF.

This chain links TRBV7-6 with TRBJ2-7; 16 bases are shared with TRBD2. Germline V gives CDR1 SGHVS, CDR2 FNYEAQ. The CDR3 is 18 amino acids. V lost 3 bases, J lost 2 bases, and 7 bases stayed unmatched. CDR3 sequence reads: CASSLAGTSGRDTYEQYF. In DNA, the CDR3 is TGTGCCAGCAGCTTGGCCGGGACTAGCGGGAGGGATACCTACGAGCAGTACTTC.

The chain links TRBV19 to TRBJ1-1; TRBD1 might be the D (5 bases). Germline V lookup: CDR1 LNHDA, CDR2 SQIVND (reference sequence). CDR3 length equals 13 residues. Deletions cut 5 bases from V and 0 bases from J, with 7 bases between. The CDR3 region is CASSRGLNTEAFF. The DNA of the CDR3 is TGTGCCAGTAGTCGGGGCTTGAACACTGAAGCTTTCTTT.

The sample holds many counts of this clonotype. V gene TRBV12-3 or TRBV12-4 combines with J gene TRBJ2-3; D ambiguous. The V end lost 7 bases, the J end lost 6 bases, and 5 bases lay between the germline ends. This CDR3 has 10 residues. In nucleotides, the CDR3 is TGTGCCAGCACCCGGGATACGCAGTATTTT. Translation gives CASTRDTQYF.

On this clonotype: A much larger clone lies one base from this, so it may be a read error. V gene TRBV7-2 combines with J gene TRBJ2-7, with D possibly TRBD1 on 5 matching bases. The V gene's germline CDR1 is SGHTA and CDR2 FQGNSA. V lost 3 bases, J lost 8 bases, and 14 bases lay in between. The CDR3 extends over 13 amino acids. The CDR3 DNA reads as TGTGCCAGCAGCTTTCCAGGCTGGGGCAAGCAGTACTTC. This gives the protein CASSFPGWGKQYF.

V and J are TRBV29-1 and TRBJ2-7; 9 bases map to TRBD2. After removal of 3 bases from V and 3 bases from J, the junction contained 9 bases not matched to a gene. The germline gives CDR1 SQVTM, CDR2 ANQGSEA. The CDR3 sequence is 15 residues long. CDR3 bases: TGCAGCGTTGAGGTTAGCGGGAGAGATCTCTACGAGCAGTACTTC. Translation gives CSVEVSGRDLYEQYF.

This rearrangement joins TRBV3-1 to TRBJ1-1; 8 nucleotides line up with TRBD1. The length of the CDR3 is 14 residues. From germline, CDR1 is LGHDT and CDR2 YNNKEL (reference sequence). With V trimmed by 3 bases and J by 6 bases, 6 bases remained unmatched. CDR3 residues: CASSQRTGSAEAFF. For the CDR3, the DNA is TGTGCCAGCAGCCAGAGGACAGGGAGTGCTGAAGCTTTCTTT.

Ten or more counts support this clonotype. The J gene is TRBJ2-1, the V gene TRBV12-3 or TRBV12-4, with unresolved D. V dropped 5 bases and J dropped 8 bases, with 7 bases sitting between them. The CDR3 extends over 11 amino acids. CDR3 sequence reads: CASSPGHEQFF. In DNA, the CDR3 is TGTGCCAGCAGTCCAGGCCATGAGCAGTTCTTC.